The 16 T cell receptor beta chains below were found in one sample sequenced in a study of T cell repertoires in cytomegalovirus infection. One entry per CDR3 protein, called by TCRdb with MiXCR from the reads. The sample lists over 100,000 distinct CDR3 sequences, 16% seen once, with approximately 7.9% in the top ten. Sequencing used PBMCs. These receptors originate from a human donor in good health (CMV status not recorded). Some clones in this sample may be carry-over from other donors' samples.

This chain joins TRBV7-9 and TRBJ2-5; the match to TRBD2 covers 15 bases. With V trimmed by 5 bases and J by 5 bases, 6 bases remained unmatched. This CDR3 spans 16 amino acids. Germline values: CDR1 SEHNR, CDR2 FQNEAQ (reference sequence). CDR3 bases: TGTGCCAGCAGCCTGGGACTAGCGGGGGGTCCGGAGACCCAGTACTTC. Protein: CASSLGLAGGPETQYF.

The chain joins TRBV12-3 or TRBV12-4 to TRBJ2-2; TRBD2 matches at 8 bases. V shed 5 bases, J shed 2 bases, and the junction held 4 bases outside the gene matches. The CDR3 spans 15 residues. The CDR3, as DNA: TGTGCCAGCAGTAGAAGCGGGGGAAACACCGGGGAGCTGTTTTTT. Amino acid sequence: CASSRSGGNTGELFF.

The gene calls are TRBV7-2 and TRBJ2-1; D possibly uses TRBD1 or TRBD2 (5 bases each). Trimming left V 5 bases short and J 10 bases short, with 15 bases between. CDR3 length equals 13 residues. The germline V gene has CDR1 SGHTA and CDR2 FQGNSA. The CDR3 DNA reads as TGTGCCAGCAGCCAAGGGGCCCAGCGGGAGCAGTTCTTC. Its translation: CASSQGAQREQFF. Full variable domain (missing parts from reference TRBV7-2 and TRBJ2-1): GAGVSQSPSNKVTEKGKDVELRCDPISGHTALYWYRQSLGQGLEFLIYFQGNSAPDKSGLPSDRFSAERTGGSVSTLTIQRTQQEDSAVYLCASSQGAQREQFFGPGTRLTVL.

This clonotype has at least ten counts. CDR3 bases: TGTGCCAGCAGCCCAAATAGAGGAGGGACAGGGAAAGGACACGACCGTAAGGGGCAGTACTTC. Its protein is CASSPNRGGTGKGHDRKGQYF. This chain uses TRBV7-8 with TRBJ2-7; 9 nucleotides line up with TRBD1. The CDR3 spans 21 residues. Germline trimming cut 5 bases from V and 9 bases from J; bases unmatched to any gene: 32. CDR1 is SGHVS and CDR2 is FQNEAQ in the germline V gene. Complete variable domain (other parts from reference TRBV7-8 and TRBJ2-7): GAGVSQSPRYKVAKRGQDVALRCDPISGHVSLFWYQQALGQGPEFLTYFQNEAQLDKSGLPSDRFFAERPEGSVSTLKIQRTQQEDSAVYLCASSPNRGGTGKGHDRKGQYFGPGTRLTVT.

This clonotype was observed a handful of times. This chain links TRBV11-2 with TRBJ2-3; no definite D call. The CDR3 totals 13 residues. CDR1 and CDR2 (germline): SGHAT, FQNNGV. V was shortened by 1 base and J by 10 bases, with 12 bases between the two germline ends. CDR3 loop: CASSLGFRRPQYF. The CDR3 DNA follows: TGTGCCAGCAGCTTAGGGTTCCGCCGTCCGCAGTATTTT.

This chain joins TRBV4-2 and TRBJ2-5, with 8 bases matching TRBD1. Germline loops: CDR1 LGHNA, CDR2 YNFKEQ. V trimming: 2 bases; J trimming: 5 bases; junction bases outside the gene matches: 7. The length of the CDR3 is 15 residues. The CDR3 loop reads CASSQLTGDEETQYF. Written as DNA, the CDR3 is TGTGCCAGCAGCCAACTGACAGGGGACGAGGAGACCCAGTACTTC.

This clonotype was counted only a few times. This sequence joins TRBV19 and TRBJ2-1; D perhaps matches TRBD2 (7 bases). This CDR3 contains 14 residues. Trimming left V 7 bases short and J 6 bases short, with 16 bases between. Germline V gives CDR1 LNHDA, CDR2 SQIVND (reference sequence). The DNA of the CDR3 is TGTGCCAGTATGGGGAGGGGGTTGGGCAATGAGCAGTTCTTC. It yields the protein CASMGRGLGNEQFF.

This clonotype has ten or more counts. This chain links TRBV18 with TRBJ1-1; unclear D gene. Trimming cost V 4 bases and J 0 bases, with 15 bases left between them. The CDR3 totals 16 residues. Germline V gene sequence: CDR1 KGHSH, CDR2 LQKENI. DNA of the CDR3: TGTGCCAGCTCACATAAAGGACCTACCATGAACACTGAAGCTTTCTTT. Amino acid sequence: CASSHKGPTMNTEAFF.

This clonotype was seen at least ten times. The J gene is TRBJ2-3, the V gene TRBV7-9, with 13 bases that match TRBD2. Germline V lookup: CDR1 SEHNR, CDR2 FQNEAQ (reference sequence). This CDR3 has 17 amino acids. After removal of 4 bases from V and 2 bases from J, the junction contained 6 bases not matched to a gene. The CDR3 is CASSYGTSGENTDTQYF. The CDR3 DNA sequence: TGTGCCAGCAGCTACGGGACTAGCGGGGAAAACACAGATACGCAGTATTTT.

This clonotype was seen a few times. The chain links TRBV20-1 to TRBJ2-3; 9 positions match TRBD2. V gave up 3 bases and J gave up 4 bases; unmatched junction bases: 8. The germline CDR1 and CDR2 sequences are DFQATT and SNEGSKA (reference sequence). The CDR3 is 15 amino acids. Here the CDR3 DNA reads TGCAGTGCTAGTAGGAGTAGCGGGGGTGCAGATACGCAGTATTTT. Its protein is CSASRSSGGADTQYF.

This clonotype showed up many times. V usage is TRBV28 and J usage is TRBJ1-1; D possibly corresponds to TRBD1 (5 bases). Germline V gives CDR1 MDHEN, CDR2 SYDVKM. The CDR3 covers 14 residues. V lost 7 bases and J lost 4, with 16 bases in between. The CDR3 is CASNWGREITEAFF. In nucleotides, the CDR3 is TGTGCCAGCAACTGGGGCCGAGAAATCACTGAAGCTTTCTTT.

This rearrangement joins TRBV10-3 to TRBJ2-4, with 7 bases identical to TRBD1. CDR1 is ENHRY and CDR2 is SYGVKD in the germline V gene. After removal of 5 bases from V and 4 bases from J, the junction contained 5 bases not matched to a gene. CDR3 length: 14 amino acids. CDR3 residues: CAISSPGQKNIQYF. The CDR3 coding sequence is TGTGCCATCAGTTCCCCGGGACAGAAAAACATTCAGTACTTC.

Of note for this clonotype: The CDR3 does not close with the conserved phenylalanine or tryptophan, likely indicating a read error. This chain uses TRBV28 with TRBJ2-6; D is unresolved. CDR3 size: 15 residues. The germline CDR1 and CDR2 sequences are MDHEN and SYDVKM. V lost 4 bases to trimming and J lost 3 bases, with 10 bases between them. The CDR3 DNA sequence: TGTGCCAGCAGTTCCTACTCCGGTGGGGCCAACGTCCTGACTTCC. Translated, it gives CASSSYSGGANVLTS.

This clonotype was recorded a few times. The chain uses TRBV30 and TRBJ2-7; 13 nucleotides align to TRBD2. Losses at the gene ends were 3 bases for V and 7 bases for J; bases not matched to a gene: 6. Per germline, CDR1 GTSNPN and CDR2 SVGIG (reference sequence). This CDR3 contains 14 residues. CDR3 in DNA: TGTGCCTGGAGAACTAGCGGGGGGGCCAGAGAGCAGTACTTC. Its protein product is CAWRTSGGAREQYF.

The J gene is TRBJ2-3, the V gene TRBV9; 9 bases map to TRBD2. Germline-derived CDR1 and CDR2 are SGDLS and YYNGEE. The ends lost 0 bases at V and 4 bases at J; junction bases unmatched: 6. CDR3 length equals 16 residues. The CDR3 region has the DNA TGTGCCAGCAGCGTAGGGCTAGCGGGGTTCTCAGATACGCAGTATTTT. It translates to CASSVGLAGFSDTQYF.

This clonotype was picked up a small number of times. V and J are TRBV2 and TRBJ1-5; 9 nucleotides line up with TRBD1. Trimming cost V 4 bases and J 5 bases; bases outside gene matches: 6. This CDR3 is built from 15 residues. Germline lookup yields CDR1 SNHLY and CDR2 FYNNEI. CDR3 coding DNA: TGTGCCAGCAGTGGAGGGACAGGGAGTTATCAGCCCCAGCATTTT. Its translation: CASSGGTGSYQPQHF.